The 10 T cell receptor beta chains below come from one sample, sequenced in a study of blood T cell repertoires in COVID-19. Assay: immunoSEQ multiplex PCR; the TCRdb copy retains only in-frame clones and omits some. The sample shows 60,000 or so clones, approximately 89% of them seen only once. Sequenced material: peripheral blood. These receptors were obtained from a man between 60 and 75 years old with acute or convalescent COVID-19.

The chain uses TRBV3-1 (or the pseudogene TRBV3-2) and TRBJ1-1; 7 nucleotides match TRBD1. There are 14 residues in the CDR3. J gave up 4 bases and V 3 bases, and 5 bases lay outside the gene matches. Looked up from germline, CDR1 is LGHDT and CDR2 is YNNKEL (reference sequence). CDR3 sequence reads: CASSHGTASTEAFF. DNA for the CDR3: TGTGCCAGCAGCCATGGGACAGCCAGCACTGAAGCTTTCTTT.

The CDR3 nucleotides are TGTGCCAGCAGCCAAGATCCGTCACAGGGTGACTATGGCTACACCTTC. This codes for CASSQDPSQGDYGYTF. This chain connects TRBV4-2 to TRBJ1-2, with D perhaps matching TRBD1 (6 bases). Germline V gives CDR1 LGHNA, CDR2 YNFKEQ. The germline V and J ends were trimmed by 0 bases and 3 bases, with 14 bases remaining between them. CDR3 length: 16 residues.

The J gene is TRBJ2-1, the V gene TRBV6-5; TRBD1 is a possible D gene (6 bases). The CDR3 is made up of 13 amino acids. The ends were cut back, 2 bases at V and 6 bases at J, with 8 bases in the middle. Germline V gene data show CDR1 as MNHEY and CDR2 as SVGAGI. The CDR3 spells CASSYGGVNEQFF. For the CDR3, the DNA is TGTGCCAGCAGTTACGGGGGCGTCAATGAGCAGTTCTTC.

The chain links TRBV6-5 to TRBJ1-2; TRBD1 matches at 10 bases. V shed 7 bases, J shed 2 bases, and the junction held 7 bases outside the gene matches. Germline CDR1 MNHEY, CDR2 SVGAGI. The CDR3 contains 15 residues. The CDR3 nucleotides are TGTGCCAGCACTCTAGACAGGGGGCGAAACTATGGCTACACCTTC. Its protein product is CASTLDRGRNYGYTF.

As concerns this clone: One junction end does not reproduce the germline sequence, and a read error may be involved. The chain links TRBV28 to TRBJ1-6; D remains ambiguous. Looked up from germline, CDR1 is MDHEN and CDR2 is SYDVKM. The CDR3 spans 11 residues. The CDR3 nucleotides read TGTGCCAGTAGTTCGGATTCACCCCTCCACTTT. Its translation: CASSSDSPLHF.

V is TRBV7-2 and J is TRBJ1-2; perhaps TRBD1 as D (6 bases). This CDR3 is built from 15 residues. CDR1 is SGHTA, CDR2 FQGNSA, per germline. The V end lost 4 bases, the J end lost 7 bases, and 19 bases lay between the germline ends. CDR3: CASSSIRQDSSGYTF. CDR3 bases: TGTGCCAGCAGCTCCATCCGACAGGACTCTTCTGGCTACACCTTC.

The chain uses TRBV4-2 and TRBJ2-1, with 9 positions matching TRBD2. The V segment lost 0 bases and the J segment 5 bases; nucleotides outside the gene matches: 2. The length of the CDR3 is 15 residues. Germline CDR1 LGHNA, CDR2 YNFKEQ. This CDR3 is CASSQESGRNNEQFF. Here the CDR3 DNA reads TGTGCCAGCAGCCAAGAGAGCGGGAGGAACAATGAGCAGTTCTTC.

The sample holds a few counts of this clone. The gene calls are TRBV7-2 and TRBJ1-1; possibly TRBD1 for D (6 bases). This CDR3 contains 15 residues. The V gene lost 3 bases and the J gene lost 0 bases, with 11 bases spanning the gap. From germline, CDR1 is SGHTA and CDR2 FQGNSA. The CDR3 nucleotides read TGTGCCAGCAGCTTTAGGGGGTCCATGAACACTGAAGCTTTCTTT. It encodes CASSFRGSMNTEAFF.

The chain recombines TRBV11-2 with TRBJ2-3; 15 bases fit TRBD2. Per the germline V gene, CDR1 is SGHAT and CDR2 is FQNNGV. The junction had 6 bases not matched to a gene; V was cut back by 5 bases and J by 3 bases. CDR3 size: 17 residues. The CDR3, as DNA: TGTGCCAGCAGCCTTGGGACTAGCGGGGGGCTTACAGATACGCAGTATTTT. It specifies CASSLGTSGGLTDTQYF.

This clone showed up just once. CDR3 in DNA: TGCGCCAGCAGCCAAGATCGGCAGGATTTCTCCTATAATTCACCCCTCCACTTT. Its protein product is CASSQDRQDFSYNSPLHF. V is TRBV4-3 and J is TRBJ1-6; D is uncertain. The CDR3 is 18 residues long. Germline V lookup: CDR1 LGHNA, CDR2 YSLEER. With 0 bases removed from V and 0 bases from J, the gap between germline ends came to 12 bases.